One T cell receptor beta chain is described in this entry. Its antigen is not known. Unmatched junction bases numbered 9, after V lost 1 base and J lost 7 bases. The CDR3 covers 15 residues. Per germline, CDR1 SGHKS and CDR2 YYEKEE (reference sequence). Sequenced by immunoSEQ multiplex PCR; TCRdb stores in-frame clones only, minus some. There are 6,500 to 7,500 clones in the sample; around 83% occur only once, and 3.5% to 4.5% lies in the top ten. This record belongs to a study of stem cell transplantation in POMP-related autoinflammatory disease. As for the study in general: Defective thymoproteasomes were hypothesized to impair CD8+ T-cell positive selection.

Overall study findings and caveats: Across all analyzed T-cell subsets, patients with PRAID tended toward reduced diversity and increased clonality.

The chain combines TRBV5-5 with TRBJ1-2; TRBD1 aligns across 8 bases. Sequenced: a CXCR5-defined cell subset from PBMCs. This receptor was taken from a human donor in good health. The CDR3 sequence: CASSLWWQGAGGYTF. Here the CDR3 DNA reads TGTGCCAGCAGCTTGTGGTGGCAGGGGGCGGGTGGCTACACCTTC.